This TCR beta chain was recovered during a study of PD-L1 blockade in urothelial cancer. Time point specified: pretreatment peripheral blood. Each patient supplied 1 to 8 pretreatment and on-treatment samples. Method: immunoSEQ multiplex PCR; TCRdb's copy keeps in-frame clones and lacks some. The data hold just under 40,000 clones, with approximately 91% observed a single time. Sequenced here: PBMCs, sampled around atezolizumab (anti-PD-L1) treatment. The sequence derives from a woman aged 55-69 years with urothelial cancer.

The CDR3 loop reads CASSFWVGVGETQYF. The CDR3 DNA follows: TGTGCCAGCAGCTTCTGGGTCGGGGTAGGAGAGACCCAGTACTTC. The chain has TRBV7-2 and TRBJ2-5, with D possibly being TRBD2 (5 bases). CDR3 size: 15 residues. The germline gives CDR1 SGHTA, CDR2 FQGNSA. Trimming took 3 bases from V and 4 from J, leaving 15 bases between them.